These 24 T cell receptor beta chains came from one sample sequenced in a study of T cells in Graves' hyperthyroidism and ophthalmopathy. Amplified TCR beta CDR3 regions derived from RNA transcripts. An initial round of RT-PCR targeting the TCR CDR3 relied on the HTBI primer set. TCRdb passed the multiplex PCR reads through MiXCR, listing each CDR3 protein once. The sample includes around 570,000 distinct CDR3 sequences, around 20% seen only once; the top ten take roughly 44%. Material for sequencing was blood. These receptors were taken from a middle-aged man with Graves' ophthalmopathy.

About this clonotype itself: A junction end diverges from the germline sequence, so it may reflect a read error. The J gene is TRBJ2-5, the V gene TRBV18; D gene uncertain. The CDR3 totals 11 residues. Germline values: CDR1 KGHSH, CDR2 LQKENI. CDR3 sequence: CASSPGETQCF. In nucleotides, the CDR3 is TGTGCCAGCTCACCCGGAGAGACCCAGTGCTTC.

This chain joins TRBV20-1 and TRBJ2-7, with a tentative D call TRBD1 (6 bases). Trimming pared 1 base from V and 0 bases from J, leaving 10 bases between. The CDR3 is 14 residues long. Per the germline V gene, CDR1 is DFQATT and CDR2 is SNEGSKA (reference sequence). In DNA form, the CDR3 reads TGCAGTGCTAGAGGACAGGAGAGCTCCTACGAGCAGTACTTC. Protein sequence: CSARGQESSYEQYF.

The chain recombines TRBV3-1 with TRBJ2-7; possible D gene TRBD2, 6 bases. The CDR3 runs 15 residues. Germline CDR1 reads LGHDT; CDR2 reads YNNKEL (reference sequence). V shed 0 bases and J shed 2 bases, with 11 bases lying between them. The CDR3: CASSQDGGKAYEQYF. In DNA, the CDR3 is TGTGCCAGCAGCCAAGATGGAGGGAAGGCCTACGAGCAGTACTTC.

This CDR3 is CASSIGAGGGDEQFF. The CDR3 DNA sequence: TGTGCCAGTAGTATAGGTGCGGGGGGTGGGGATGAGCAGTTCTTC. V gene TRBV19 combines with J gene TRBJ2-1, with TRBD2 matching 8 bases. V trimming: 1 base; J trimming: 8 bases; junction bases outside the gene matches: 7. The CDR3 has 15 amino acids. Germline V gene lookup returns CDR1 LNHDA and CDR2 SQIVND (reference sequence).

The chain employs TRBV12-3 or TRBV12-4 and TRBJ2-1, with TRBD2 identical over 7 bases. The CDR3 runs 14 residues. The trim removed 5 bases at V and 8 bases at J, leaving 9 bases unmatched. The CDR3: CASSQAGPGDEQFF. Written as DNA, the CDR3 is TGTGCCAGCAGTCAAGCGGGACCCGGGGATGAGCAGTTCTTC.

The chain combines TRBV30 with TRBJ1-3; 10 bases are shared with TRBD1. V trimming: 3 bases; J trimming: 2 bases; junction bases outside the gene matches: 16. Germline V gives CDR1 GTSNPN, CDR2 SVGIG (reference sequence). This CDR3 has 19 amino acids. DNA of the CDR3: TGTGCCTGGAGCCTCATAGGGACAGGGGTTTTCAAGACTGGAAACACCATATATTTT. Its protein product is CAWSLIGTGVFKTGNTIYF.

This clonotype turned up a few times. The chain couples TRBV18 to TRBJ1-5; D remains unclear. This CDR3 contains 14 residues. CDR1 KGHSH and CDR2 LQKENI come from the germline V gene. Trimming took 3 bases from V and 11 from J, leaving 17 bases between them. This chain's CDR3 is CASSPEGWTEAQHF. The CDR3 nucleotides are TGTGCCAGCTCACCTGAAGGTTGGACTGAAGCCCAGCATTTT.

This sequence joins TRBV12-3 or TRBV12-4 and TRBJ1-6; TRBD1 might be the D (5 bases). V was cut by 3 bases and J by 8 bases, with 11 bases left in between. The CDR3 has 14 residues. The CDR3 DNA is TGTGCCAGCAGTTTCCGGGACTTTTATTCACCCCTCCACTTT. It yields the protein CASSFRDFYSPLHF.

The chain joins TRBV20-1 to TRBJ2-1, with D tentatively TRBD2 (7 bases). V was trimmed by 6 bases and J by 8 bases, leaving 17 bases between them. CDR1 and CDR2 from the germline V gene are DFQATT and SNEGSKA (reference sequence). The CDR3 is made up of 13 amino acids. Here the CDR3 reads CSARRGGHDEQFF. In nucleotides, the CDR3 is TGCAGTGCCCGCCGCGGGGGCCACGATGAGCAGTTCTTC.

This clonotype appeared many times. The chain employs TRBV30 and TRBJ1-1; 9 nucleotides line up with TRBD1. CDR1 and CDR2 from the germline V gene are GTSNPN and SVGIG (reference sequence). J lost 9 bases, V lost 5 bases, and 10 bases had no gene match. The CDR3 is made up of 13 amino acids. CDR3 region: CAWYTQGAYKAFF. The CDR3 bases are TGTGCCTGGTACACACAGGGGGCGTATAAAGCTTTCTTT.

The CDR3 bases are TGTGCCAGCAGCTTAACTCACGGTGGCTATCAGCCCCAGCATTTT. Its protein product is CASSLTHGGYQPQHF. This chain connects TRBV28 to TRBJ1-5, with D uncertain. Germline assignment: CDR1 MDHEN and CDR2 SYDVKM. V shed 6 bases and J shed 5 bases, with 17 bases lying between them. This CDR3 has 15 amino acids.

The chain uses TRBV5-1 and TRBJ2-5; D possibly corresponds to TRBD2 (6 bases). The CDR3 runs to 14 residues. With 4 bases removed from V and 1 base from J, the gap between germline ends came to 11 bases. Germline-derived CDR1 and CDR2 are SGHRS and YFSETQ. This chain's CDR3 is CASSTGTFQETQYF. For the CDR3, the DNA is TGCGCCAGCAGCACTGGGACTTTCCAAGAGACCCAGTACTTC.

There are many counts of this clonotype. The genes are TRBV12-3 or TRBV12-4 and TRBJ2-2; 10 bases agree with TRBD1. CDR3 size: 14 residues. V lost 8 bases and J lost 4; bases outside the gene matches: 4. CDR3 sequence: CASGRTGGTGELFF. Here the CDR3 DNA reads TGTGCCAGCGGACGGACAGGGGGCACCGGGGAGCTGTTTTTT.

The rearrangement joins TRBV19 to TRBJ2-7; 11 nucleotides match TRBD2. V lost 5 bases, J lost 6 bases, and 9 bases stayed unmatched. The CDR3 is 15 amino acids. Germline CDR1 reads LNHDA; CDR2 reads SQIVND (reference sequence). The CDR3 DNA reads as TGTGCCAGTAGTGTCGACTCTAGCGGGAGGTTCGAGCAGTACTTC. It encodes CASSVDSSGRFEQYF.

There are a few counts of this clonotype. The V and J genes are TRBV20-1 and TRBJ2-1; weak D call: TRBD1 (5 bases). The CDR3 consists of 15 residues. The V gene lost 1 base and the J gene lost 7 bases, with 17 bases spanning the gap. Germline V gene lookup returns CDR1 DFQATT and CDR2 SNEGSKA (reference sequence). The CDR3 region has the DNA TGCAGTGCTAGAGTGGCAGGGCTGGTTCGGAATGAGCAGTTCTTC. Translation: CSARVAGLVRNEQFF.

Only a few counts were recorded for this clonotype. The genes are TRBV10-3 and TRBJ1-1; D is undetermined. The V end was cut by 5 bases, the J end by 3 bases, with 10 bases between. Per germline, CDR1 ENHRY and CDR2 SYGVKD. The CDR3 length is 13 residues. The CDR3: CAISLGEDTEAFF. In nucleotides, the CDR3 is TGTGCCATCAGTTTAGGAGAGGACACTGAAGCTTTCTTT.

The chain has TRBV24-1 and TRBJ1-5, with 8 bases that match TRBD1. Germline CDR1 is KGHDR and CDR2 is SFDVKD. Trimming took 3 bases from V and 6 from J; bases not matched to a gene: 12. The CDR3 extends over 17 amino acids. The CDR3 is CATSDAVGTGFSQPQHF. The CDR3 nucleotides are TGTGCCACCAGTGATGCCGTAGGGACAGGATTCAGTCAGCCCCAGCATTTT.

Concerning this clonotype itself: Just one base apart from a much larger clone, this may be a read error. The chain couples TRBV11-2 to TRBJ2-2, with D possibly being TRBD1 or TRBD2 (5 bases each). Germline CDR1 reads SGHAT; CDR2 reads FQNNGV. The CDR3 has 14 residues. V lost 5 bases, J lost 6 bases, and 13 bases lay in between. The DNA for the CDR3 is TGTGCCAGCAGCCCCCATACGGGGCCCGGGGAGCTGTTTTTT. Translation gives CASSPHTGPGELFF.

This clonotype was seen a handful of times. V and J are TRBV19 and TRBJ2-5, with 9 bases lining up with TRBD1. The V gene end was trimmed by 4 bases and the J gene end by 2 bases; junction bases not matched to a gene: 8. This CDR3 has 16 amino acids. The germline V gene has CDR1 LNHDA and CDR2 SQIVND (reference sequence). As DNA, the CDR3 is TGTGCCAGTAGTAACCACCCGGGACAGGGTCAAGAGACCCAGTACTTC. Protein product: CASSNHPGQGQETQYF.

V and J are TRBV5-1 and TRBJ2-1, with TRBD2 as a possible D gene (5 bases). This CDR3 is built from 15 residues. V lost 0 bases to trimming and J lost 7 bases, with 14 bases between them. CDR1 is SGHRS, CDR2 YFSETQ, per germline. As DNA, the CDR3 is TGCGCCAGCAGCTTGGCCCTAGGCAGGACTAATGAGCAGTTCTTC. This encodes CASSLALGRTNEQFF. The whole variable domain, filled in from reference TRBV5-1 and TRBJ2-1, reads KAGVTQTPRYLIKTRGQQVTLSCSPISGHRSVSWYQQTPGQGLQFLFEYFSETQRNKGNFPGRFSGRQFSNSRSEMNVSTLELGDSALYLCASSLALGRTNEQFFGPGTRLTVL.

The chain uses TRBV19 and TRBJ2-7, with D perhaps being TRBD1 or TRBD2 (7 bases each). The CDR3 is made up of 16 amino acids. V dropped 4 bases and J dropped 1 base, with 17 bases sitting between them. In germline, CDR1 is LNHDA, CDR2 SQIVND (reference sequence). The CDR3 DNA is TGTGCCAGTAGTACAGGGGGGGGACTCAGGTCCTACGAGCAGTACTTC. Amino acid sequence: CASSTGGGLRSYEQYF.

Notes on this clonotype: A much larger clone lies a single base off, so this may be a read error. The V gene is TRBV18, the J gene TRBJ2-7, with 10 bases aligning to TRBD1. The CDR3 runs to 13 residues. Germline V lookup: CDR1 KGHSH, CDR2 LQKENI. The CDR3 reads CVSSAGQGGEQYF. The CDR3 DNA reads TGTGTCAGCTCAGCCGGACAGGGGGGAGAGCAGTACTTC.

This clonotype was seen many times. V gene TRBV6-2 or TRBV6-3 combines with J gene TRBJ2-5; possible D gene TRBD1, 6 bases. Germline loops: CDR1 MNHEY, CDR2 SVGEGT. V dropped 5 bases and J dropped 1 base, with 14 bases sitting between them. The CDR3 has 15 amino acids. CDR3 region: CASSPLWGLQETQYF. The CDR3 bases are TGTGCCAGCAGTCCCTTGTGGGGGCTCCAAGAGACCCAGTACTTC.

In regard to this clonotype: This may arise from a read error, as a much more abundant clone is one base away. The chain is built from TRBV20-1 and TRBJ2-1; TRBD2 aligns across 12 bases. This CDR3 is built from 13 residues. Per the germline V gene, CDR1 is DFQATT and CDR2 is SNEGSKA (reference sequence). J was trimmed by 7 bases and V by 4 bases; bases with no gene match: 2. The CDR3 DNA reads TGCAGTGCTACTAGCGGGGGGGCAAATGAGCAGTTCTTC. It is translated as CSATSGGANEQFF.